The 15 T cell receptor beta chains presented below share a single source sample, sequenced in a study of blood T cell repertoires in COVID-19. Assay: immunoSEQ multiplex PCR; the TCRdb copy retains only in-frame clones and omits some. The sample lists about 110,000 clones, 65% to 75% occurring once. The sequenced sample was peripheral blood. Receptors originate from a human donor with acute or convalescent COVID-19. The donor label of this sample is uncertain.

The chain has TRBV6-1 and TRBJ1-6; D is unresolved. Trimming stripped 0 bases from V and 5 bases from J, with 11 bases between. Germline V gives CDR1 MNHNS, CDR2 SASEGT. CDR3 length: 16 residues. In DNA, the CDR3 is TGTGCCAGCAGTGAAGCGCCCCGGGTTAATAATTCACCCCTCCACTTT. Its protein product is CASSEAPRVNNSPLHF.

V usage is TRBV2 and J usage is TRBJ2-4; D remains unclear. This CDR3 is 13 amino acids long. Per the germline V gene, CDR1 is SNHLY and CDR2 is FYNNEI. V was pared by 2 bases and J by 6 bases, with 8 bases between. The CDR3 loop is CASSEPVPNIQYF. CDR3 DNA sequence: TGTGCCAGCAGTGAACCCGTTCCAAACATTCAGTACTTC.

The gene calls are TRBV28 and TRBJ2-7, with 10 bases identical to TRBD2. CDR1 and CDR2 from the germline V gene are MDHEN and SYDVKM. V shed 5 bases, J shed 0 bases, and the junction held 4 bases outside the gene matches. This CDR3 spans 15 amino acids. Here the CDR3 DNA reads TGTGCCAGCAGTCTAGCGGGGGCCCTCTCCTACGAGCAGTACGTC. Its protein is CASSLAGALSYEQYV.

The chain uses TRBV6-5 and TRBJ1-6, with a tentative D call TRBD1 (6 bases). This CDR3 region has 14 residues. The V end lost 6 bases, the J end lost 6 bases, and 12 bases lay between the germline ends. Germline V gives CDR1 MNHEY, CDR2 SVGAGI. In DNA form, the CDR3 reads TGTGCCAGCAGGTCGGGGGGCGGTAATTCACCCCTCCACTTT. Translated: CASRSGGGNSPLHF.

The V call is TRBV19, the J call TRBJ1-5; no clear D. This CDR3 is built from 15 residues. Trimming stripped 5 bases from V and 5 bases from J, with 16 bases between. Looked up from germline, CDR1 is LNHDA and CDR2 is SQIVND (reference sequence). The CDR3 DNA reads TGTGCCAGTAGTCCACGGTTCTTTGTGGATCAGCCCCAGCATTTT. Its protein product is CASSPRFFVDQPQHF.

The V and J genes are TRBV6-5 and TRBJ2-5; 8 bases are a match to TRBD1. The junction had 6 bases not matched to a gene; V was cut back by 4 bases and J by 2 bases. The CDR3 is made up of 15 amino acids. Germline CDR1 and CDR2: MNHEY and SVGAGI. CDR3 coding DNA: TGTGCCAGCAGTTCGAGGACAGGGCGTCAAGAGACCCAGTACTTC. Amino acid sequence: CASSSRTGRQETQYF.

The chain couples TRBV5-1 to TRBJ1-2, with D tentatively TRBD1 (6 bases). Trimming left V 4 bases short and J 7 bases short, with 23 bases between. CDR3 size: 16 residues. Germline V gives CDR1 SGHRS, CDR2 YFSETQ. The CDR3 loop reads CASSMRVQGAGGGYTF. In nucleotides, the CDR3 is TGCGCCAGCAGCATGAGGGTACAGGGCGCCGGAGGTGGCTACACCTTC.

The rearrangement links TRBV10-3 to TRBJ1-2; the D gene is possibly TRBD1 (5 bases). V gave up 2 bases and J gave up 2 bases, with 9 bases separating them. Germline V gene sequence: CDR1 ENHRY, CDR2 SYGVKD. The CDR3 has 14 residues. The CDR3 here is CAISEGGVNYGYTF. In nucleotides, the CDR3 is TGTGCCATCAGTGAGGGGGGGGTGAACTATGGCTACACCTTC.

This clone was seen just once. V usage is TRBV27 and J usage is TRBJ2-7; D is possibly TRBD1 (7 bases). V shed 8 bases and J shed 0 bases, with 17 bases lying between them. Looked up from germline, CDR1 is MNHEY and CDR2 is SMNVEV (reference sequence). The CDR3 is 15 residues long. The CDR3 region is CASARRGLSSYEQYF. CDR3 sequence (DNA): TGTGCCAGCGCCCGGAGGGGGCTGAGCTCCTACGAGCAGTACTTC.

Here the CDR3 reads CASGPGLAADTQYF. CDR3 nucleotides: TGTGCTAGTGGGCCGGGACTAGCAGCAGATACGCAGTATTTT. The chain carries TRBV12-5 and TRBJ2-3; 9 bases match TRBD2. The CDR3 is 14 residues long. The germline CDR1 and CDR2 sequences are LGHNT and FRNRAP. After removal of 6 bases from V and 4 bases from J, the junction contained 5 bases not matched to a gene.

This clone occurred once. The CDR3 protein is CASSLGLGVANEKLFF. The CDR3 bases are TGCGCCAGCAGCTTGGGATTAGGGGTAGCTAATGAAAAACTGTTTTTT. The chain employs TRBV5-1 and TRBJ1-4; weak D call: TRBD1 (5 bases). Per germline, CDR1 SGHRS and CDR2 YFSETQ. The CDR3 is made up of 16 amino acids. V was cut by 0 bases and J by 3 bases, with 12 bases left in between.

The chain is built from TRBV2 and TRBJ1-6; TRBD1 is a possible D gene (6 bases). Germline CDR1 and CDR2: SNHLY and FYNNEI. Trimming removed 7 bases from V and 4 bases from J, with 17 bases in between. The CDR3 totals 16 residues. The CDR3 region has the DNA TGTGCCAGCAACCAAGAAGGACAGTCTTATAATTCACCCCTCCACTTT. The encoded protein is CASNQEGQSYNSPLHF.

This sequence joins TRBV4-2 and TRBJ2-7, with a weak D call TRBD2 (5 bases). The germline V and J ends were trimmed by 1 base and 4 bases, with 11 bases remaining between them. Germline V gives CDR1 LGHNA, CDR2 YNFKEQ. This CDR3 region has 14 residues. The CDR3 region has the DNA TGTGCCAGCAGCCAAGGGACTGGGATTTACGAGCAGTACTTC. Translating gives CASSQGTGIYEQYF.

This clone showed up just a few times. The chain uses TRBV28 and TRBJ1-2; D possibly corresponds to TRBD1 (5 bases). V gave up 0 bases and J gave up 6 bases, with 11 bases separating them. Germline assignment: CDR1 MDHEN and CDR2 SYDVKM. This CDR3 contains 14 residues. CDR3 protein: CASSLWGGGDGYTF. CDR3 bases: TGTGCCAGCAGTTTATGGGGGGGAGGGGATGGCTACACCTTC.

This clone was recorded once. The chain recombines TRBV7-3 with TRBJ2-3; a weak D match, TRBD2 (5 bases). Germline V gene sequence: CDR1 SGHTA, CDR2 FQGTGA. With 5 bases removed from V and 6 bases from J, the gap between germline ends came to 9 bases. There are 12 residues in the CDR3. This CDR3 reads CASSPGGDTQYF. In nucleotides, the CDR3 is TGTGCCAGCAGCCCCGGCGGGGATACGCAGTATTTT.